Listed below are T cell receptor beta chains from one sample, sequenced in a study of shared clonotypes between healthy human individuals. The repertoire was sequenced with immunoSEQ multiplex PCR; TCRdb's copy has only in-frame clones and lacks some. The table records hundreds of thousands of clones, more than 75% of them present only once. Material: PBMCs. The receptors come from a woman between 35 and 50 years old in good health. Some clones in this sample may be carry-over from other donors' samples. Each CDR3 is given with its conserved first and last residue. The D gene is left open where the match is weak. Where a row states a size, it is once, few, many or the class of an expanded clone; other rows omit it.

NA,TRBD1,TRBJ1-5,TRBV19,CASSLDRGGQPQHF,TGTGCCAGTAGCCTGGACAGGGGGGGTCAGCCCCAGCATTTT
many,NA,TRBJ2-7,TRBV5-1,CASSPTSYYEQYF,TGCGCCAGCAGCCCGACTAGTTACTACGAGCAGTACTTC
few,TRBD2,TRBJ2-7,TRBV4-1,CASSLRLAENYEQYF,TGCGCCAGCAGCCTACGACTAGCGGAAAACTACGAGCAGTACTTC
NA,NA,TRBJ1-5,TRBV7-2,CASSLEGGLNNQPQHF,TGTGCCAGCAGCTTAGAGGGAGGGCTTAATAATCAGCCCCAGCATTTT
NA,TRBD2,TRBJ2-1,TRBV7-2,CASSPGRTSGGYNEQFF,TGTGCCAGCAGCCCGGGACGGACTAGCGGGGGTTACAATGAGCAGTTCTTC
NA,TRBD1,TRBJ2-5,TRBV5-1,CASSHPGQRTSVGETQYF,TGCGCCAGCAGCCACCCGGGACAGCGGACCTCTGTTGGGGAGACCCAGTACTTC
NA,TRBD1,TRBJ1-5,TRBV7-9,CASSLGTGESQHF,TGTGCCAGCAGCTTAGGGACAGGGGAATCCCAGCATTTT
NA,NA,TRBJ1-4,TRBV5-4,CASSLGTENEKLFF,TGTGCCAGCAGCTTGGGGACAGAGAATGAAAAACTGTTTTTT
NA,NA,TRBJ2-2,TRBV7-3,CASSSNTGELFF,TGTGCCAGCAGCTCAAACACCGGGGAGCTGTTTTTT
NA,NA,TRBJ1-2,TRBV27,CASSPLGVLRNSNYGYTF,TGTGCCAGCAGTCCCCTCGGTGTGCTACGGAACTCTAACTATGGCTACACCTTC
NA,NA,TRBJ1-1,TRBV27,CASSSPNRYTEAFF,TGTGCCAGCAGTTCACCGAACAGGTACACTGAAGCTTTCTTT
once,NA,TRBJ2-7,TRBV21-1,CASSSWLVDEQYF,TGTGCCAGCAGCAGCTGGTTGGTGGACGAGCAGTACTTC
NA,TRBD1,TRBJ2-6,TRBV11-1,CASSPSQGSSLSGANVLTF,TGTGCCAGCAGCCCCTCACAGGGGAGCTCCCTCTCTGGGGCCAACGTCCTGACTTTC
few,NA,TRBJ2-1,TRBV10-3,CAISFSGPVWNEQFF,TGTGCCATCAGCTTTAGCGGCCCCGTGTGGAATGAGCAGTTCTTC
NA,TRBD2,TRBJ2-3,TRBV29-1,CSVVPKGLAGLDTQYF,TGCAGCGTTGTTCCGAAGGGGCTAGCGGGATTAGATACGCAGTATTTT
few,NA,TRBJ1-5,TRBV30,CAWSNRNNQPQHF,TGTGCCTGGAGTAACAGAAACAATCAGCCCCAGCATTTT
NA,TRBD1,TRBJ2-4,TRBV5-8,CASSIGQGNIQYF,TGTGCCAGCAGCATTGGACAGGGGAACATTCAGTACTTC
NA,NA,TRBJ2-7,TRBV5-1,CAVLLGSHEQYF,TGCGCCGTCCTCTTGGGTAGCCACGAGCAGTACTTC
NA,NA,TRBJ2-7,TRBV9,CASSVAGHAEQYF,TGTGCCAGCAGCGTAGCTGGGCACGCCGAGCAGTACTTC
once,NA,TRBJ1-1,TRBV5-1,CASSLVADANTEAFF,TGCGCCAGCAGCTTGGTCGCTGACGCGAACACTGAAGCTTTCTTT
NA,NA,TRBJ2-1,TRBV18,CASSPLDSPPPDEQFF,TGTGCCAGCTCACCACTGGACTCCCCTCCCCCCGATGAGCAGTTCTTC
NA,TRBD1,TRBJ1-4,TRBV11-2,CASSLNRGANEKLFF,TGTGCCAGCAGCTTAAACAGGGGCGCAAATGAAAAACTGTTTTTT
NA,NA,TRBJ1-2,TRBV20-1,CSVWVNYGYTF,TGCAGTGTTTGGGTAAACTATGGCTACACCTTC
NA,NA,TRBJ2-7,TRBV5-6,CASSSKSDPYYEQYF,TGTGCCAGCAGCTCGAAATCCGACCCGTACTACGAGCAGTACTTC
NA,TRBD2,TRBJ2-1,TRBV5-1,CASSFGGRANEQFF,TGCGCCAGCAGCTTTGGCGGGAGAGCCAATGAGCAGTTCTTC
NA,NA,TRBJ2-3,TRBV14,CASSLGPRRGGRVVDTQYF,TGTGCCAGCAGCCTCGGGCCTCGGCGCGGGGGCCGGGTCGTGGATACGCAGTATTTT
NA,TRBD2,TRBJ2-1,TRBV25-1,CASSPPPSGTYNEQFF,TGTGCCAGCAGTCCCCCCCCTAGCGGGACCTACAATGAGCAGTTCTTC
once,TRBD1,TRBJ1-2,TRBV29-1,CSVEVWDRERHYTF,TGCAGCGTTGAAGTCTGGGACAGGGAAAGGCACTACACCTTC
once,TRBD1,TRBJ2-2,TRBV9,CASSAGQGANTGELFF,TGTGCCAGCAGCGCCGGACAGGGCGCGAACACCGGGGAGCTGTTTTTT
NA,TRBD1,TRBJ2-4,TRBV7-6,CASSSDRGGDIQYF,TGTGCCAGCAGCTCAGACAGGGGCGGTGACATTCAGTACTTC
medium-sized,NA,TRBJ2-7,TRBV6-1,CASSDLPYEQYF,TGTGCCAGCAGTGATTTGCCCTACGAGCAGTACTTC